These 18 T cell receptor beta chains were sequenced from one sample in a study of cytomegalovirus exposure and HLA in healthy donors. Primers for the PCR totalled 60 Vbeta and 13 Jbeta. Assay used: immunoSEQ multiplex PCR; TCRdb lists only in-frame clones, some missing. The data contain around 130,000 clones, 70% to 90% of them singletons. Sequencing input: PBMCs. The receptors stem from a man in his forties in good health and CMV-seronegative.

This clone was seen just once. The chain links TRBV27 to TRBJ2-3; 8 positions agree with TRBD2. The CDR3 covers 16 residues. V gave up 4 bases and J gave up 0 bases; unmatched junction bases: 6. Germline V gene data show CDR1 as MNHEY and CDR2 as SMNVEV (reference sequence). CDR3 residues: CASSSATSVSTDTQYF. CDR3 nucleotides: TGTGCCAGCAGTTCGGCGACTAGCGTAAGCACAGATACGCAGTATTTT.

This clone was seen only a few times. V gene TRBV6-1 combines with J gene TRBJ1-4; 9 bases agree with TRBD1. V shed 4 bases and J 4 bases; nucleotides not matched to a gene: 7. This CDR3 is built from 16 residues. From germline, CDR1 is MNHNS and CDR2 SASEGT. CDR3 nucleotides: TGTGCCAGCAGTGCAATGCCGGGACAGGGTAATGAAAAACTGTTTTTT. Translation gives CASSAMPGQGNEKLFF.

CDR3 nucleotides: TGTGCCAGCAGCTTAGCCCGGGGAGTGAACACTGAAGCTTTCTTT. This gives the protein CASSLARGVNTEAFF. The V and J genes are TRBV5-4 and TRBJ1-1; D unclear. CDR3 size: 15 residues. Germline V lookup: CDR1 SGHNT, CDR2 YYREEE (reference sequence). The V end lost 2 bases, the J end lost 0 bases, and 11 bases lay between the germline ends.

CDR3 sequence: CASSPNRQGATEAFF. The CDR3 DNA sequence: TGTGCCAGCAGTCCGAACCGACAGGGGGCGACTGAAGCTTTCTTT. The rearrangement joins TRBV27 to TRBJ1-1, with 10 bases lining up with TRBD1. J gave up 5 bases and V 5 bases, and 8 bases lay outside the gene matches. CDR1 MNHEY and CDR2 SMNVEV come from the germline V gene (reference sequence). This CDR3 contains 15 residues.

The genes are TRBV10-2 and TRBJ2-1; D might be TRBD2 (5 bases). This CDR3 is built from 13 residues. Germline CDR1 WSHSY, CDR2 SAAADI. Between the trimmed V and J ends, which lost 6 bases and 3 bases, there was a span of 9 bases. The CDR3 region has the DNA TGCGCCAGCAGAGGACTGGACTACAATGAGCAGTTCTTC. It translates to CASRGLDYNEQFF.

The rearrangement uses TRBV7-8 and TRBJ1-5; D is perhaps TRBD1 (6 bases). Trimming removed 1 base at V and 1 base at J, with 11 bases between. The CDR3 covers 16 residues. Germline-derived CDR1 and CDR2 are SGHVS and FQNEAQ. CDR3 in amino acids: CASSLDRERSNQPQHF. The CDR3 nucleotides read TGTGCCAGCAGCTTAGACAGGGAAAGGAGCAATCAGCCCCAGCATTTT.

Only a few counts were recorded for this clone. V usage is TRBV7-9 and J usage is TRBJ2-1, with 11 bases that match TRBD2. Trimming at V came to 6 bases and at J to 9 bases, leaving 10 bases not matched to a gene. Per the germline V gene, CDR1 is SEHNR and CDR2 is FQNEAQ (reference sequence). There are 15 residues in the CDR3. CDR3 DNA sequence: TGTGCCAGCAGTCGTCTAGCGGGAGGCCGAGCTGAGCAGTTCTTC. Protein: CASSRLAGGRAEQFF.

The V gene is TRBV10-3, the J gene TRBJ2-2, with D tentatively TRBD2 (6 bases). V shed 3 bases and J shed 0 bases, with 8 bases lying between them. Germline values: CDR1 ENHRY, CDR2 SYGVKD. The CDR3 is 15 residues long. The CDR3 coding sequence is TGTGCCATCAGTGAAGGCGGGACGAACACCGGGGAGCTGTTTTTT. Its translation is CAISEGGTNTGELFF.

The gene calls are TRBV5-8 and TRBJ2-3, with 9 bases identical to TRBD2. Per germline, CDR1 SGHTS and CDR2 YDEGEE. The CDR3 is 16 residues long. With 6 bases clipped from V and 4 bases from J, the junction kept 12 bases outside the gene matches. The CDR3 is CASKARLAGPPDTQYF. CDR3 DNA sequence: TGTGCCAGCAAGGCAAGGCTAGCGGGACCCCCAGATACGCAGTATTTT.

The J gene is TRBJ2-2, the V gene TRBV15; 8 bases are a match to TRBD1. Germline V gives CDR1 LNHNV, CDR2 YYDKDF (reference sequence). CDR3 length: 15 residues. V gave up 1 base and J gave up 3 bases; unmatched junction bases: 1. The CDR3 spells CATSRADRDTGELFF. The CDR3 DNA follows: TGTGCCACCAGCAGAGCGGACAGGGACACCGGGGAGCTGTTTTTT.

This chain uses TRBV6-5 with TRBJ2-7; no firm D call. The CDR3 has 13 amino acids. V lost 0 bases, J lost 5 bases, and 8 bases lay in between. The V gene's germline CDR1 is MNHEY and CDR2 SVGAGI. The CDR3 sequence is CASSYSYSHEQYF. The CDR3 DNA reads TGTGCCAGCAGTTACTCTTATTCCCACGAGCAGTACTTC.

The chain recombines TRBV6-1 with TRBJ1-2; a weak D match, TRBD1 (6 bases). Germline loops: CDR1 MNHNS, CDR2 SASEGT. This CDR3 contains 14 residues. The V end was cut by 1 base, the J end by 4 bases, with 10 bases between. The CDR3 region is CASSEVGGPYGYTF. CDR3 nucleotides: TGTGCCAGCAGTGAAGTTGGGGGCCCCTATGGCTACACCTTC.

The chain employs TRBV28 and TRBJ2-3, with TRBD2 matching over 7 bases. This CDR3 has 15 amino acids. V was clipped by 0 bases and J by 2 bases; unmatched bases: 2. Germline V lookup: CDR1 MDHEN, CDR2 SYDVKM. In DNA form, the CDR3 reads TGTGCCAGCAGTTTATGGGGAGGGCTCACAGATACGCAGTATTTT. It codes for CASSLWGGLTDTQYF.

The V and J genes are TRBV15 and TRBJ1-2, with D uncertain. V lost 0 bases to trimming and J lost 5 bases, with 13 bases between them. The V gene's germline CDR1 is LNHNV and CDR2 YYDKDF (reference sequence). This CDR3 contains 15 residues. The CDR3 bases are TGTGCCACCAGCAGAGATCGAGGGTCCATATATGGCTACACCTTC. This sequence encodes CATSRDRGSIYGYTF.

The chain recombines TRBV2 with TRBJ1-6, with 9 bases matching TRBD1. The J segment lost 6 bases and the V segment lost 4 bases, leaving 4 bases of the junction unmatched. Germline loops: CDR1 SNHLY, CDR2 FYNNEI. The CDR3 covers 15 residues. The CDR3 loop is CASSVQGAGNSPLHF. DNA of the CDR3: TGTGCCAGCAGTGTACAGGGGGCGGGTAATTCACCCCTCCACTTT.

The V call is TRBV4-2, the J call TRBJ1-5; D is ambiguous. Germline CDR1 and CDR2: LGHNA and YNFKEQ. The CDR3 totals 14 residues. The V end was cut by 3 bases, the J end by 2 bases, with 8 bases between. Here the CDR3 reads CASSQSEGNQPQHF. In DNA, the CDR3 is TGTGCCAGCAGCCAGTCCGAGGGCAATCAGCCCCAGCATTTT.

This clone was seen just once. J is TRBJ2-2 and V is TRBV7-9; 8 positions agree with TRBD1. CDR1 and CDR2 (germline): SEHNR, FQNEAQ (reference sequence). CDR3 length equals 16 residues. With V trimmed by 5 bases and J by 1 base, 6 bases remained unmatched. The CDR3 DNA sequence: TGTGCCAGCAGCCCGGGCGACAGGGGGAACACCGGGGAGCTGTTTTTT. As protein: CASSPGDRGNTGELFF. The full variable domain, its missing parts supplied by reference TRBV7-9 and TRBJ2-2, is DTGVSQNPRHKITKRGQNVTFRCDPISEHNRLYWYRQTLGQGPEFLTYFQNEAQLEKSRLLSDRFSAERPKGSFSTLEIQRTEQGDSAMYLCASSPGDRGNTGELFFGEGSRLTVL.

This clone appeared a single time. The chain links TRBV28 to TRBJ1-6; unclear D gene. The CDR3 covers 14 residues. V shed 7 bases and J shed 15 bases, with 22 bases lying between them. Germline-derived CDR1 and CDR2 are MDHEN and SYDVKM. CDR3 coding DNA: TGTGCCAGCACCGCGGGTGGGTCCCCAAATCGCCTCCACTTT. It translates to CASTAGGSPNRLHF.